The 3 T cell receptor beta chains listed next were all sequenced from one sample in a study of resident and recirculating memory T cells in vitiligo. TCRdb's table, derived via immunoSEQ multiplex PCR, lists solely in-frame clones and lacks some. This sample carries roughly 80,000 clones, approximately 90% of them seen once, and the ten largest clones take approximately 4.8%. The sample taken for sequencing was blood. These receptors were taken from a male donor with vitiligo.

The V call is TRBV5-6, the J call TRBJ1-5, with D unclear. V was clipped by 0 bases and J by 3 bases, with 13 bases between them. The germline gives CDR1 SGHDT, CDR2 YYEEEE. This CDR3 region has 16 residues. DNA for the CDR3: TGTGCCAGCAGCTTGGCCGGGGTGTTATTCAATCAGCCCCAGCATTTT. It yields the protein CASSLAGVLFNQPQHF. Drawing the rest from reference TRBV5-6 and TRBJ1-5, the complete variable domain is DAGVTQSPTHLIKTRGQQVTLRCSPKSGHDTVSWYQQALGQGPQFIFQYYEEEERQRGNFPDRFSGHQFPNYSSELNVNALLLGDSALYLCASSLAGVLFNQPQHFGDGTRLSIL.

The chain has TRBV18 and TRBJ2-7, with TRBD2 identical over 8 bases. The CDR3 contains 15 residues. Germline trimming cut 3 bases from V and 1 base from J; bases unmatched to any gene: 5. Germline CDR1 is KGHSH and CDR2 is LQKENI. The CDR3 loop reads CASSPRAGGSYEQYF. CDR3 DNA sequence: TGTGCCAGCTCACCCAGGGCGGGAGGATCCTACGAGCAGTACTTC.

The V call is TRBV5-1, the J call TRBJ2-3; 9 bases line up with TRBD1. Germline V gene sequence: CDR1 SGHRS, CDR2 YFSETQ. The CDR3 totals 15 residues. V shed 7 bases and J 3 bases; nucleotides not matched to a gene: 9. As DNA, the CDR3 is TGCGCCAGCGGAAATCAGGACAGGGGAACAGATACGCAGTATTTT. Protein sequence: CASGNQDRGTDTQYF.